Described below is a single T cell receptor (beta chain) sequence and its context. Its specificity is not known. Sequence at one end of the junction differs from germline and may be a read error. Taking about 17-33 mg of unsorted bulk tissue, the authors co-extracted RNA and DNA. This specimen comes from a study of tumor-infiltrating lymphocytes in primary liver carcinoma. Study at large: These patients were men and women whose ages were 30 to 69 years. These were node-negative, non-metastatic T1-T3 tumors of about 4 to 11 cm. The study, taken as a whole, reports: Only about 7-24% of top clones showed up in all five tumor regions. Tumor specimens were characterized by a significantly higher top-250-clone fraction than blood (p = 0.039).

The CDR3 sequence is 14 residues long. The germline V gene has CDR1 SQVTM and CDR2 ANQGSEA. The input was approximately 0.45 ug total RNA; TCR beta cDNA was made from it with a constant-region primer. Slightly modified ARM-PCR served as the procedure for the TCR beta libraries. These libraries came from three rounds of nested multiplex PCR. TRBV1-TRBV30 forward primers paired with a C-beta reverse primer drove the first two PCR rounds, about 9 cycles each. TCRdb independently ran MiXCR on the multiplex PCR reads; one entry per CDR3 protein. The profile shows 95,000 to 100,000 distinct CDR3 sequences, approximately 70% of them singletons.

The genes are TRBV29-1 and TRBJ2-5; possible D gene TRBD1, 6 bases. The sequencing sample was made of liver tumor tissue from sampling region 2. Subset denoted: tumor region T2, inferior pole. The sequence was obtained from a woman in her sixties with primary liver carcinoma and hepatitis B virus infection. The CDR3 DNA reads as TGCAGCGTCCCCCAGTCAGGGGCAGAAGAGGCCCAGTACTTC. This translates into CSVPQSGAEEAQYF.